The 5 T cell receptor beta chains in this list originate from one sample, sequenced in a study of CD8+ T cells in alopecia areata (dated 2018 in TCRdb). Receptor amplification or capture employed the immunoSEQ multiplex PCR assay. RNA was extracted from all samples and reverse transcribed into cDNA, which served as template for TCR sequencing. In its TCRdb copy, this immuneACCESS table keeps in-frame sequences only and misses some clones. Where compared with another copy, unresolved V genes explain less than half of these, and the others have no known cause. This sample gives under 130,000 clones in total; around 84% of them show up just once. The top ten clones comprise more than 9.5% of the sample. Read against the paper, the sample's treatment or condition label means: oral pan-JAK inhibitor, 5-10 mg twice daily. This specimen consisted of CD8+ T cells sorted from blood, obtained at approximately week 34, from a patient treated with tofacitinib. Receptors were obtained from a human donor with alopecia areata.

The CDR3 DNA follows: TGTGCCAGCAGTGCGTTCAACGAGCAGTTCTTC. It translates to CASSAFNEQFF. This chain joins TRBV2 and TRBJ2-1; D ambiguous. The CDR3 extends over 11 amino acids. Germline V gene lookup returns CDR1 SNHLY and CDR2 FYNNEI. Deletions cut 4 bases from V and 10 bases from J, with 8 bases between. Looking up the rest from reference TRBV2 and TRBJ2-1 gives the full variable domain: EPEVTQTPSHQVTQMGQEVILRCVPISNHLYFYWYRQILGQKVEFLVSFYNNEISEKSEIFDDQFSVERPDGSNFTLKIRSTKLEDSAMYFCASSAFNEQFFGPGTRLTVL.

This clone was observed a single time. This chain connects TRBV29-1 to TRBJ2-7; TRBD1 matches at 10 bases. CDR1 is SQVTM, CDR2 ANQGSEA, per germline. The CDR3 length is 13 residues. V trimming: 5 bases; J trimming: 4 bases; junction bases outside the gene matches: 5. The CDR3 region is CSVRGQGRYEQYF. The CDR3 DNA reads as TGCAGCGTTCGGGGACAGGGGCGATACGAGCAGTACTTC.

The CDR3 region has the DNA TGCGCCAGCTCAGGTGGTACTAGCGGGATTAGCGGATTTTCCCAAGAGACCCAGTACTTC. Translating it yields CASSGGTSGISGFSQETQYF. The V call is TRBV5-1, the J call TRBJ2-5, with 10 bases fitting TRBD2. Losses at the gene ends were 7 bases for V and 1 base for J; bases not matched to a gene: 22. This CDR3 has 20 residues. Per the germline V gene, CDR1 is SGHRS and CDR2 is YFSETQ.

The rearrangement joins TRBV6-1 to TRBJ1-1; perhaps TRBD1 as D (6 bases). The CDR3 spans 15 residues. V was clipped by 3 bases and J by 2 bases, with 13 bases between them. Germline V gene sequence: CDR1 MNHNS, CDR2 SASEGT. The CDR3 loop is CASSEYGQTNTEAFF. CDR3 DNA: TGTGCCAGCAGTGAGTATGGACAGACAAACACTGAAGCTTTCTTT.

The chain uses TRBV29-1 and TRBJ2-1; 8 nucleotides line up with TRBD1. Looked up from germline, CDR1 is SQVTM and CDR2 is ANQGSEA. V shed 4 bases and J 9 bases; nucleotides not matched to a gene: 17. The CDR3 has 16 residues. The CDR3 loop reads CSVVQLGIQGASEQFF. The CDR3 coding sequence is TGCAGCGTTGTTCAGTTGGGGATCCAGGGGGCTAGTGAGCAGTTCTTC.